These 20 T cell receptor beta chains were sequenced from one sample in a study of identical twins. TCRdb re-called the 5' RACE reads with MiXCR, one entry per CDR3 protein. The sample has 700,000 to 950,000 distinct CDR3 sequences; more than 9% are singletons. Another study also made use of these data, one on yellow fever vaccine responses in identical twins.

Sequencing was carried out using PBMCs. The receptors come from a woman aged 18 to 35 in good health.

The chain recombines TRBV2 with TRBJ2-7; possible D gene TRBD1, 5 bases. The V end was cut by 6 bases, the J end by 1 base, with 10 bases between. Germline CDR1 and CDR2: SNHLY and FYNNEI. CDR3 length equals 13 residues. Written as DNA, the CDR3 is TGTGCCAGCAGAAGGCAGGGTTCCTACGAGCAGTACGTC. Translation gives CASRRQGSYEQYV.

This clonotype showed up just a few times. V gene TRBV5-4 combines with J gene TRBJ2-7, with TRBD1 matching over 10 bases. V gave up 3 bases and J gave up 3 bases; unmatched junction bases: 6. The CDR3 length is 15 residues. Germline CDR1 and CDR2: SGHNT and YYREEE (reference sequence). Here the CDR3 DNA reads TGTGCCAGCAGCTCCAGGACAGGGGGTGGCTACGAGCAGTACTTC. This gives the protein CASSSRTGGGYEQYF.

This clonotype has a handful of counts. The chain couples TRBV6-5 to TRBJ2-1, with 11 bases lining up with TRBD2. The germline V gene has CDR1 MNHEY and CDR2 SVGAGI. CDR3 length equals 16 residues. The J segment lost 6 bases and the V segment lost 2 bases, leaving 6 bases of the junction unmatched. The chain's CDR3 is CASSYKVAGGPNEQFF. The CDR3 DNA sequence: TGTGCCAGCAGTTACAAGGTAGCGGGAGGGCCCAATGAGCAGTTCTTC.

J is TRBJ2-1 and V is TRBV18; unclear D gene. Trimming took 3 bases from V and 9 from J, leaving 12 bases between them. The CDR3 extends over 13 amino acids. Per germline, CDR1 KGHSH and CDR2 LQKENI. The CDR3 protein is CASSPPDTVEQFF. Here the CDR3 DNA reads TGTGCCAGCTCACCCCCGGATACGGTTGAGCAGTTCTTC.

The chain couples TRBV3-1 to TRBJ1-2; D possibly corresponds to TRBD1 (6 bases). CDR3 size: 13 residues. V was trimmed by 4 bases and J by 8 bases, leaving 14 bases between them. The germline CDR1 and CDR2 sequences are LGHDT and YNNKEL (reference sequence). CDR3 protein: CASSPPDRLGYTF. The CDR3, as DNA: TGTGCCAGCAGCCCACCAGACAGGCTGGGCTACACCTTC.

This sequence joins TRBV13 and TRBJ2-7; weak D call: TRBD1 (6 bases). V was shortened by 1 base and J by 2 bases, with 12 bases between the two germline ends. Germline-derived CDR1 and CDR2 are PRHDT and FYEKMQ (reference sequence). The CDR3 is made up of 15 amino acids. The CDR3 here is CASSLEDGQTYEQYF. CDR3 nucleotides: TGTGCCAGCAGCTTAGAAGACGGACAGACCTACGAGCAGTACTTC.

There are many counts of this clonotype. The CDR3, as DNA: TGTGCCATCAGTGAAGGTGGAACTGAAGCTTTCTTT. Translated: CAISEGGTEAFF. The chain combines TRBV10-3 with TRBJ1-1; no firm D call. Trimming stripped 3 bases from V and 5 bases from J, with 7 bases between. CDR1 is ENHRY, CDR2 SYGVKD, per germline. This CDR3 has 12 amino acids.

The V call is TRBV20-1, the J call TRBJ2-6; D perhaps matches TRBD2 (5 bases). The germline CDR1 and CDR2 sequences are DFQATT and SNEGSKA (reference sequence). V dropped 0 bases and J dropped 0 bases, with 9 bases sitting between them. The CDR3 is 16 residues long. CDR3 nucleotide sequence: TGCAGTGCTAGAGACCGACGGGACTCTGGGGCCAACGTCCTGACTTTC. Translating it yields CSARDRRDSGANVLTF.

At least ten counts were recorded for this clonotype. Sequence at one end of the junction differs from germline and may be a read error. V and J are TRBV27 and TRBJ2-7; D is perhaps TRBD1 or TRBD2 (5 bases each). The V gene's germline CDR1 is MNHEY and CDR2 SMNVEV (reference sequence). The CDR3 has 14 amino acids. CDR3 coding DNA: TGCGCCAGCAGCTTAGGGGCGGGCACCTACGAGCAGTACTTC. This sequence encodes CASSLGAGTYEQYF.

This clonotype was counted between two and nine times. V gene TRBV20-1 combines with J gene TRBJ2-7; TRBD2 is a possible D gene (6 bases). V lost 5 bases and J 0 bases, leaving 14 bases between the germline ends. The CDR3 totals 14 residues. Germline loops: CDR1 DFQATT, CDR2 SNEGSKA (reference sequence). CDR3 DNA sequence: TGCAGTGCTGTCGGGACTCTAAACTCCTACGAGCAGTACGTC. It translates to CSAVGTLNSYEQYV.

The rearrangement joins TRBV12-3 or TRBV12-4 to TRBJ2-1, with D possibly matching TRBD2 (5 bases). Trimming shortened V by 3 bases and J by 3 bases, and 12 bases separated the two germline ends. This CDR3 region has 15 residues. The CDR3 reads CASSFLLGNYNEQFF. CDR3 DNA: TGTGCCAGCAGTTTCTTACTAGGAAACTACAATGAGCAGTTCTTC.

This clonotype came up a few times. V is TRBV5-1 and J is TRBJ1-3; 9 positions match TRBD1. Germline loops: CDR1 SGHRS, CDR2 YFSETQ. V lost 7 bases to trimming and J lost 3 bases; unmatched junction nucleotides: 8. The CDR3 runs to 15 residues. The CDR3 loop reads CASRTGELSGNTIYF. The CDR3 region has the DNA TGCGCCAGCCGGACAGGGGAATTGAGTGGAAACACCATATATTTT.

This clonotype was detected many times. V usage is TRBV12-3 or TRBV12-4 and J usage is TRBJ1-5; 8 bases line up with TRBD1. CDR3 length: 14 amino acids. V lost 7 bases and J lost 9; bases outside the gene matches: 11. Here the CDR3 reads CASIQTGVEGPQHF. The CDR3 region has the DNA TGTGCCAGCATCCAGACAGGGGTTGAGGGGCCCCAGCATTTT.

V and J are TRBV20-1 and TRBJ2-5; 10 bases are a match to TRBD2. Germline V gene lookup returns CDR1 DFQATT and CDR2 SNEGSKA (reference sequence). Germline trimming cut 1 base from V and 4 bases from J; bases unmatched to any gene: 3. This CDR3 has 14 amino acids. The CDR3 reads CSARGRLAGETQYF. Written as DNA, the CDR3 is TGCAGTGCTAGAGGGAGACTAGCGGGAGAGACCCAGTACTTC.

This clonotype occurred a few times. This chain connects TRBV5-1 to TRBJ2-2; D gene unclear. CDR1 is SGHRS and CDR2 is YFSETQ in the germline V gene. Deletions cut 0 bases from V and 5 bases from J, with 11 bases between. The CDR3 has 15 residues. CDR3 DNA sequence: TGCGCCAGCAGCTTGGACATCACCCCAACCGGGGAGCTGTTTTTT. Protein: CASSLDITPTGELFF.

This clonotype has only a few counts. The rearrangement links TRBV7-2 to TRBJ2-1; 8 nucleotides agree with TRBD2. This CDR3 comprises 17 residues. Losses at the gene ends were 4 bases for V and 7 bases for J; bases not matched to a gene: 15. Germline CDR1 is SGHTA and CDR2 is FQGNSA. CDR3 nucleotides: TGTGCCAGCAGCTACGACGGTTTAAGCGGGAGTCGAAATGAGCAGTTCTTC. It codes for CASSYDGLSGSRNEQFF.

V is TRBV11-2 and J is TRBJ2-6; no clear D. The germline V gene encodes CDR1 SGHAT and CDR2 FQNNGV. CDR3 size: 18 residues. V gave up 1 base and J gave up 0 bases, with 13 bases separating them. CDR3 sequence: CASSLVGVLSSGANVLTF. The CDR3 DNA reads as TGTGCCAGCAGCTTAGTTGGGGTCTTGAGCTCTGGGGCCAACGTCCTGACTTTC.

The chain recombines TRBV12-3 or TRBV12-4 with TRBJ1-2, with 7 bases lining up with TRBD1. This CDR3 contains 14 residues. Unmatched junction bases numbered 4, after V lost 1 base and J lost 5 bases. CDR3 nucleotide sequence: TGTGCCAGCAGTTTAGGGAAACAGGGGTATGGCTACACCTTC. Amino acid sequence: CASSLGKQGYGYTF.

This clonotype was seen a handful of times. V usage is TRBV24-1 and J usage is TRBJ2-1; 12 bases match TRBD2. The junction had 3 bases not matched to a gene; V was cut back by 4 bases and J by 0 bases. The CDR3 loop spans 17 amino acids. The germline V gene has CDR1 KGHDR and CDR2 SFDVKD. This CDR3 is CATSDASGRASYNEQFF. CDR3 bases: TGTGCCACCAGTGACGCTAGCGGGAGGGCCTCCTACAATGAGCAGTTCTTC.

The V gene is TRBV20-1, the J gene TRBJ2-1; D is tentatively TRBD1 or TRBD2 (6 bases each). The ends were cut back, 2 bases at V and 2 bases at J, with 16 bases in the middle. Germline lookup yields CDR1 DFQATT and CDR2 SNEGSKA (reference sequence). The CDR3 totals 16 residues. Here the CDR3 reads CSARPPGGLTYNEQFF. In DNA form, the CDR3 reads TGCAGTGCTAGACCTCCTGGGGGGCTGACCTACAATGAGCAGTTCTTC.